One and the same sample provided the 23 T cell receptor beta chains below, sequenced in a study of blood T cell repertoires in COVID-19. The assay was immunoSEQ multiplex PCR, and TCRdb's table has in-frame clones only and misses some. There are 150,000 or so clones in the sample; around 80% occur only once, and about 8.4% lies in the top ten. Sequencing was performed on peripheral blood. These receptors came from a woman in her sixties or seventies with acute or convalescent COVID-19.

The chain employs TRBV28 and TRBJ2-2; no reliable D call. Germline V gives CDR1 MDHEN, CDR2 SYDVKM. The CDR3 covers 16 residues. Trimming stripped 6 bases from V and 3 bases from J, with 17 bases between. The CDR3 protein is CASRRLLGRDTGELFF. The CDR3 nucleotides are TGTGCCAGCAGACGCCTCCTAGGCCGGGACACCGGGGAGCTGTTTTTT.

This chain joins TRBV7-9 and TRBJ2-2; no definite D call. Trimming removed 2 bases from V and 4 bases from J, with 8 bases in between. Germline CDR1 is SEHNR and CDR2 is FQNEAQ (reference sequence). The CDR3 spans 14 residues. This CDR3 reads CASSLLESTGELFF. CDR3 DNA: TGTGCCAGCAGCTTATTAGAGAGCACCGGGGAGCTGTTTTTT.

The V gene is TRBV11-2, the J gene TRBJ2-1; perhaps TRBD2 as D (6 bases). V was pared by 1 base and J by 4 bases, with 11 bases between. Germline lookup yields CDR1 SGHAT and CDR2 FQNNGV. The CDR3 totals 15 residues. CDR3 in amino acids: CASSLGAGSYNEQFF. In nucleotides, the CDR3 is TGTGCCAGCAGCTTAGGCGCGGGGAGTTACAATGAGCAGTTCTTC.

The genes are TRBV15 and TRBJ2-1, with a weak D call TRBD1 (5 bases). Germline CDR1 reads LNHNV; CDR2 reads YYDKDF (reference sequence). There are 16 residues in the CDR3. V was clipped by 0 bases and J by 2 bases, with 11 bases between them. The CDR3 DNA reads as TGTGCCACCAGCAGAGATGGGGCGCCCACCTACAATGAGCAGTTCTTC. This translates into CATSRDGAPTYNEQFF.

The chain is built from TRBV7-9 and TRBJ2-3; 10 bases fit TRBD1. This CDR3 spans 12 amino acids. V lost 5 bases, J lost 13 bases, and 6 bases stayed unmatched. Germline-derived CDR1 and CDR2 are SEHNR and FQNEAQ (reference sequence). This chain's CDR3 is CASSKEDRGEYF. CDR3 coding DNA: TGTGCCAGCAGCAAGGAGGACAGGGGGGAGTATTTT.

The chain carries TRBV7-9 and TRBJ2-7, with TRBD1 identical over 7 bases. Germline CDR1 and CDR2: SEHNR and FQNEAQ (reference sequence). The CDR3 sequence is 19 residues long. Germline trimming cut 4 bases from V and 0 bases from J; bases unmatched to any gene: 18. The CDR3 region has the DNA TGTGCCAGCAGCTCCGTACCGGGACAGAGCCAGAAAATCTCCTACGAGCAGTACTTC. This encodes CASSSVPGQSQKISYEQYF.

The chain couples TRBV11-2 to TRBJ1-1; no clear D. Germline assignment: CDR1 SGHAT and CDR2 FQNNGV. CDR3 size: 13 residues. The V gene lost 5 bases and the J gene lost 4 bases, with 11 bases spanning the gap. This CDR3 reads CASSRDRVTEAFF. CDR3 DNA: TGTGCCAGCAGCCGAGACCGGGTCACTGAAGCTTTCTTT.

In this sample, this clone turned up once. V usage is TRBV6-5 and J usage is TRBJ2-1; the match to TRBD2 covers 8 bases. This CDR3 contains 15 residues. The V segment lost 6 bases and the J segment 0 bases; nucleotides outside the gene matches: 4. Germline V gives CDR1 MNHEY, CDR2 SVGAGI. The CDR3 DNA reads TGTGCCAGCAGAAGCGGGGGCAACTCCTACAATGAGCAGTTCTTC. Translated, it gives CASRSGGNSYNEQFF.

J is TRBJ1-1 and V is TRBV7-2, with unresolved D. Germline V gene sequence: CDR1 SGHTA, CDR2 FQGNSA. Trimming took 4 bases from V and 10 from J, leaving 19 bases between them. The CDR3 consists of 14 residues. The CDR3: CASSSLQTPSSAFF. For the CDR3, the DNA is TGTGCCAGCAGCTCCTTACAGACGCCCTCTTCAGCTTTCTTT.

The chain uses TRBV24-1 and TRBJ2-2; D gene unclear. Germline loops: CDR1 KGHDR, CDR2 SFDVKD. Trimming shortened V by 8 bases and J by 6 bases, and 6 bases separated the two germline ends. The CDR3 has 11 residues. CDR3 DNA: TGTGCCACCATGAGGCCCGGGGAGCTGTTTTTT. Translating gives CATMRPGELFF.

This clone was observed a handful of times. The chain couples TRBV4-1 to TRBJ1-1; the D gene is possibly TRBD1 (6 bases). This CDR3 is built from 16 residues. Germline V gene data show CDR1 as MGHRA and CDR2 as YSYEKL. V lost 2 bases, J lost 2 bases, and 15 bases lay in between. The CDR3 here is CASSQKWTALNTEAFF. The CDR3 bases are TGCGCCAGCAGCCAAAAGTGGACAGCCCTAAACACTGAAGCTTTCTTT.

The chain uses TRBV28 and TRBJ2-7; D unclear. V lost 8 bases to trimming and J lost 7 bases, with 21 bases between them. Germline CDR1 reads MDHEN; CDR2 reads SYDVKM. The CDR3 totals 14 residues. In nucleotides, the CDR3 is TGTGCCAGCGGGCGTGTCGATCCATTTAGGGAGCAGTACTTC. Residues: CASGRVDPFREQYF.

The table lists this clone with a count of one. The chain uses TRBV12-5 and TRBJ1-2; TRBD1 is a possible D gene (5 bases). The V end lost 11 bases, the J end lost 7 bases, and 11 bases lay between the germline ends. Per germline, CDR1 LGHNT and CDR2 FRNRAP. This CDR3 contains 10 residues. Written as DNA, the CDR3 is TGTGCTCAGGGTGGGTTTGGCTACACCTTC. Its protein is CAQGGFGYTF.

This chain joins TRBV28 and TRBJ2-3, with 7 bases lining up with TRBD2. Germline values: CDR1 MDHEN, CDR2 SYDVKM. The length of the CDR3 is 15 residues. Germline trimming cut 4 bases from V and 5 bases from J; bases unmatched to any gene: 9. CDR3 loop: CASSSWTRMLDTQYF. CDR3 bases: TGTGCCAGCAGTTCTTGGACTAGAATGCTAGATACGCAGTATTTT.

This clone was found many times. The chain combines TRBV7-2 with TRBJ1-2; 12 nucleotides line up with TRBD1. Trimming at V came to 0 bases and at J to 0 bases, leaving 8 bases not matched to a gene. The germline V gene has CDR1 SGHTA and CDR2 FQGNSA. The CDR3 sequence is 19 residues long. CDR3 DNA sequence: TGTGCCAGCAGCTTAGCCTCCGGGACAGGGGGCCAAGCTAACTATGGCTACACCTTC. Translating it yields CASSLASGTGGQANYGYTF.

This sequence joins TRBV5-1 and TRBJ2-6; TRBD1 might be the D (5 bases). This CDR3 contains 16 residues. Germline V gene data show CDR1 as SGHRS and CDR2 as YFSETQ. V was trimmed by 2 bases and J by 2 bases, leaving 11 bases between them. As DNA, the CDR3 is TGCGCCAGCAGCTTAGACAGTTCGGCTGGGGCCAACGTCCTGACTTTC. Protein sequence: CASSLDSSAGANVLTF. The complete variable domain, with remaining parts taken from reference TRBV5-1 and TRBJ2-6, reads KAGVTQTPRYLIKTRGQQVTLSCSPISGHRSVSWYQQTPGQGLQFLFEYFSETQRNKGNFPGRFSGRQFSNSRSEMNVSTLELGDSALYLCASSLDSSAGANVLTFGAGSRLTVL.

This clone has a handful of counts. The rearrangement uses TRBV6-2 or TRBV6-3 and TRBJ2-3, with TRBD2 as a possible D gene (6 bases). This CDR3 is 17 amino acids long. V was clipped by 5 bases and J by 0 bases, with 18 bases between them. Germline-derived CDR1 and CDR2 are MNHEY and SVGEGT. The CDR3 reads CASSRRTIKASTDTQYF. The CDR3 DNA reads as TGTGCCAGCAGTCGGAGGACTATTAAAGCTAGCACAGATACGCAGTATTTT.

The CDR3 sequence is CASSLGGQGNQPQHF. CDR3 sequence (DNA): TGTGCCAGCAGCCTAGGAGGGCAAGGCAATCAGCCCCAGCATTTT. V and J are TRBV2 and TRBJ1-5; D unclear. CDR3 length equals 15 residues. With 6 bases removed from V and 2 bases from J, the gap between germline ends came to 14 bases. Germline values: CDR1 SNHLY, CDR2 FYNNEI.

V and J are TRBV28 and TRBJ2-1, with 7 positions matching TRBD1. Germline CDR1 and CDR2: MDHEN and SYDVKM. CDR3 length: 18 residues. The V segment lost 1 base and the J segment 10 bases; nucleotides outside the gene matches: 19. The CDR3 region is CASSLFGLGQSGSEEQFF. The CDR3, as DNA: TGTGCCAGCAGTTTATTCGGGTTGGGACAGTCGGGTTCTGAGGAGCAGTTCTTC.

The CDR3 DNA is TGTGCCAGCAGCCGGTCGGGACTAGCCGACCTCAATGAGCAGTTCTTC. It translates to CASSRSGLADLNEQFF. The chain links TRBV7-2 to TRBJ2-1; 9 bases fit TRBD2. Germline V gene data show CDR1 as SGHTA and CDR2 as FQGNSA. The CDR3 covers 16 residues. V dropped 5 bases and J dropped 6; count of bases not matched to a gene: 11.

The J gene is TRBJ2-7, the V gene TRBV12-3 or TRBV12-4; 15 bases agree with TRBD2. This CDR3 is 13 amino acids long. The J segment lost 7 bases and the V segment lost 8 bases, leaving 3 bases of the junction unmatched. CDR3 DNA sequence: TGTGCCAGCGGGGGGACTAGCGGGAGGGAGCAGTACTTC. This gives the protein CASGGTSGREQYF.

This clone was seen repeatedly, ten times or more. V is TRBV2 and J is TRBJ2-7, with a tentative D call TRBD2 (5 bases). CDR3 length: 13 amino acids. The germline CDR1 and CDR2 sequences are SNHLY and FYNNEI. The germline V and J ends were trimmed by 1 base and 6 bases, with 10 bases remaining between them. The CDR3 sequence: CASSEVGESEQYF. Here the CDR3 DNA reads TGTGCCAGCAGTGAAGTGGGAGAGAGCGAGCAGTACTTC.

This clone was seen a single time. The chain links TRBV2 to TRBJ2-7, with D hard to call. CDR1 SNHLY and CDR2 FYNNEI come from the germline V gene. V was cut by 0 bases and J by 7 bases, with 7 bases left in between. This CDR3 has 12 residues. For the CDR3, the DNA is TGTGCCAGCAGTGAAGCATACTGGGAGCAGTACTTC. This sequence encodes CASSEAYWEQYF.